A single sample is the source of the 26 T cell receptor beta chains below, sequenced in a study of vaccination and CD4 T cells after COVID-19. Oncomine TCR Beta short-read sequencing was applied to DNA from cultured CD4+ T cells. MiXCR was run by TCRdb on the PCR reads, yielding one entry per CDR3 protein. The repertoire holds about 2,800 distinct CDR3 sequences, with approximately 87% as singletons. For these TCRs, the target antigens are not known. Noted treatment: 10-day PBMC culture with coronavirus spike peptide pools or control peptides (ViraFEST assay). The sequenced sample was CD4+ T cells from blood, cultured in vitro. Source of these receptors: a human donor who had recovered from COVID-19.

The V call is TRBV24-1, the J call TRBJ1-5; the match to TRBD1 covers 7 bases. Germline values: CDR1 KGHDR, CDR2 SFDVKD. V dropped 3 bases and J dropped 4; count of bases not matched to a gene: 2. The CDR3 contains 14 residues. CDR3 protein: CATSDETGNQPQHF. CDR3 coding DNA: TGTGCCACCAGTGATGAGACAGGGAATCAGCCCCAGCATTTT.

V usage is TRBV2 and J usage is TRBJ2-7; D call uncertain. V dropped 6 bases and J dropped 0 bases, with 12 bases sitting between them. The CDR3 loop spans 14 amino acids. The germline V gene has CDR1 SNHLY and CDR2 FYNNEI. The CDR3 DNA sequence: TGTGCCAGCAGAACAACAGATCTCTCCTACGAGCAGTACTTC. It encodes CASRTTDLSYEQYF.

CDR3 bases: TGTGCCAGCAGCCTTCGGACGGCCCTAGTCTCCTATAATTCACCCCTCCACTTT. Its translation: CASSLRTALVSYNSPLHF. The gene calls are TRBV21-1 and TRBJ1-6. TRBV21-1 is designated a pseudogene. The CDR3 totals 18 residues.

The chain carries TRBV5-1 and TRBJ1-2, with 7 positions matching TRBD1. CDR3 length equals 14 residues. CDR1 and CDR2 (germline): SGHRS, YFSETQ. The V and J ends lost 4 bases and 4 bases, in that order; junction bases with no gene match: 7. Here the CDR3 DNA reads TGCGCCAGCAGCCTGGCCGGGACAGCCTATGGCTACACCTTC. It codes for CASSLAGTAYGYTF.

The chain has TRBV2 and TRBJ2-3; TRBD2 aligns across 8 bases. Germline CDR1 SNHLY, CDR2 FYNNEI. V dropped 7 bases and J dropped 1; count of bases not matched to a gene: 1. This CDR3 has 13 residues. CDR3 bases: TGTGCCAGCAACGGGGGGGGCACAGATACGCAGTATTTT. Translated, it gives CASNGGGTDTQYF.

The chain carries TRBV4-1 and TRBJ1-5; D is ambiguous. Germline V gene sequence: CDR1 MGHRA, CDR2 YSYEKL. Trimming stripped 2 bases from V and 5 bases from J, with 19 bases between. The CDR3 contains 17 residues. CDR3 sequence (DNA): TGCGCCAGCAGCCAACCACCGGGTCCTAAGGGCCATCAGCCCCAGCATTTT. Protein sequence: CASSQPPGPKGHQPQHF.

CDR3 in DNA: TGTGCCAGCAGGTACCGACAGGGTCGGGAAACCTTC. Its translation: CASRYRQGRETF. The genes are TRBV5-3 and TRBJ1-2; 7 bases map to TRBD1. TRBV5-3 is an open reading frame whose function is uncertain. The CDR3 covers 12 residues. The junction had 15 bases not matched to a gene; V was cut back by 8 bases and J by 14 bases.

This clonotype was counted between two and nine times. This sequence joins TRBV7-2 and TRBJ1-2; D is possibly TRBD1 (6 bases). The CDR3 runs to 14 residues. Germline CDR1 reads SGHTA; CDR2 reads FQGNSA. V was clipped by 1 base and J by 8 bases, with 14 bases between them. CDR3 in DNA: TGTGCCAGCAGCTTAGGATACTCAGGGGTCGGCTACACCTTC. Amino acid sequence: CASSLGYSGVGYTF.

The chain links TRBV20-1 to TRBJ2-3; 9 bases match TRBD2. CDR1 and CDR2 (germline): DFQATT, SNEGSKA (reference sequence). The CDR3 contains 15 residues. Losses at the gene ends were 4 bases for V and 2 bases for J; bases not matched to a gene: 7. In nucleotides, the CDR3 is TGCAGTGCTATGATCGGACTAGCGTTCACAGATACGCAGTATTTT. Translating gives CSAMIGLAFTDTQYF.

V is TRBV11-2 and J is TRBJ1-5; D gene uncertain. The V gene's germline CDR1 is SGHAT and CDR2 FQNNGV. V dropped 2 bases and J dropped 4 bases, with 6 bases sitting between them. There are 13 residues in the CDR3. In DNA form, the CDR3 reads TGTGCCAGCAGCTTACAACCTAATCAGCCCCAGCATTTT. As protein: CASSLQPNQPQHF.

The chain carries TRBV20-1 and TRBJ1-5, with D hard to call. The CDR3 extends over 14 amino acids. CDR1 and CDR2 from the germline V gene are DFQATT and SNEGSKA (reference sequence). V gave up 0 bases and J gave up 1 base, with 7 bases separating them. This CDR3 reads CSAREPISNQPQHF. In nucleotides, the CDR3 is TGCAGTGCTAGAGAGCCTATCAGCAATCAGCCCCAGCATTTT.

The V call is TRBV28, the J call TRBJ1-5; D ambiguous. Germline CDR1 and CDR2: MDHEN and SYDVKM. V dropped 6 bases and J dropped 7 bases, with 16 bases sitting between them. The CDR3 runs to 14 residues. The CDR3 nucleotides read TGTGCCAGCAGCGCAGCGGTTAGAAGACAGCCCCAGCATTTT. Its translation: CASSAAVRRQPQHF.

This sequence joins TRBV20-1 and TRBJ1-2; a possible D gene is TRBD1 (5 bases). Trimming stripped 0 bases from V and 7 bases from J, with 9 bases between. Germline V gene lookup returns CDR1 DFQATT and CDR2 SNEGSKA (reference sequence). There are 12 residues in the CDR3. The CDR3 region has the DNA TGCAGTGCTAGAGAGGGACTCGGTGGCTACACCTTC. This codes for CSAREGLGGYTF.

This clonotype is large by share. J is TRBJ2-3 and V is TRBV6-2 or TRBV6-3; 12 nucleotides line up with TRBD2. From germline, CDR1 is MNHEY and CDR2 SVGEGT. V trimming: 9 bases; J trimming: 2 bases; junction bases outside the gene matches: 9. The CDR3 contains 16 residues. The CDR3 sequence is CASNRGLAGSTDTQYF. The CDR3 DNA reads TGTGCCAGTAACCGAGGACTAGCGGGGTCCACAGATACGCAGTATTTT.

This chain connects TRBV2 to TRBJ1-2, with D uncertain. The CDR3 runs 14 residues. The V end lost 4 bases, the J end lost 4 bases, and 13 bases lay between the germline ends. In germline, CDR1 is SNHLY, CDR2 FYNNEI. The CDR3 loop is CASSVVKFPYGYTF. The CDR3 DNA reads TGTGCCAGCAGTGTGGTAAAGTTTCCCTATGGCTACACCTTC.

The V and J genes are TRBV5-1 and TRBJ2-7; TRBD2 is a possible D gene (5 bases). Between the trimmed V and J ends, which lost 0 bases and 9 bases, there was a span of 13 bases. The CDR3 covers 13 residues. Germline loops: CDR1 SGHRS, CDR2 YFSETQ. In DNA form, the CDR3 reads TGCGCCAGCAGCTTGGTAGGCAGAAGCGGGCAGTACTTC. Protein product: CASSLVGRSGQYF.

The CDR3 sequence is CASSFGLGGANLHGYTF. CDR3 nucleotide sequence: TGTGCCAGCAGCTTTGGGTTGGGGGGGGCTAATCTCCATGGCTACACCTTC. The gene calls are TRBV7-2 and TRBJ1-2, with D possibly being TRBD1 (6 bases). Germline CDR1 reads SGHTA; CDR2 reads FQGNSA. The CDR3 is 17 residues long. Trimming shortened V by 3 bases and J by 6 bases, and 23 bases separated the two germline ends.

This clonotype was detected once. The chain uses TRBV27 and TRBJ1-1, with 7 bases that match TRBD1. The germline CDR1 and CDR2 sequences are MNHEY and SMNVEV (reference sequence). The J segment lost 1 base and the V segment lost 5 bases, leaving 10 bases of the junction unmatched. This CDR3 spans 16 amino acids. The CDR3 sequence is CASSPPTGRGNTEAFF. The CDR3 DNA is TGTGCCAGCAGTCCCCCGACAGGGAGGGGGAACACTGAAGCTTTCTTT.

The chain has TRBV3-1 and TRBJ2-3; 12 bases agree with TRBD2. Germline V lookup: CDR1 LGHDT, CDR2 YNNKEL (reference sequence). The CDR3 has 18 residues. V lost 4 bases to trimming and J lost 4 bases; unmatched junction nucleotides: 12. Written as DNA, the CDR3 is TGTGCCAGCAGCCCCACTTACGGATCTAGCGGGGGGGCAGATACGCAGTATTTT. Protein sequence: CASSPTYGSSGGADTQYF.

This sequence joins TRBV19 and TRBJ2-2; 9 nucleotides align to TRBD1. The CDR3 is 15 residues long. J was trimmed by 5 bases and V by 6 bases; bases with no gene match: 7. Germline assignment: CDR1 LNHDA and CDR2 SQIVND (reference sequence). The CDR3, as DNA: TGTGCCAGTAGATTAGGACAGGGGAAGACCGGGGAGCTGTTTTTT. Protein: CASRLGQGKTGELFF.

V is TRBV6-1 and J is TRBJ1-2; D is possibly TRBD1 (5 bases). Germline CDR1 and CDR2: MNHNS and SASEGT. Trimming removed 5 bases at V and 7 bases at J, with 23 bases between. CDR3 length equals 16 residues. The CDR3 sequence is CASSPLIGAQALGYTF. The CDR3 nucleotides read TGTGCCAGCAGTCCACTCATCGGGGCGCAGGCTCTTGGCTACACCTTC.

The V and J genes are TRBV25-1 and TRBJ2-2; TRBD1 might be the D (5 bases). The germline gives CDR1 MGHDK, CDR2 SYGVNS. Trimming removed 7 bases from V and 4 bases from J, with 10 bases in between. The CDR3 sequence is 13 residues long. CDR3 residues: CASKGPVTGELFF. As DNA, the CDR3 is TGTGCCAGCAAGGGGCCTGTCACCGGGGAGCTGTTTTTT.

The V and J genes are TRBV6-5 and TRBJ2-5; D possibly corresponds to TRBD1 (5 bases). The germline gives CDR1 MNHEY, CDR2 SVGAGI. The CDR3 is 14 residues long. V lost 2 bases and J lost 1, with 8 bases in between. CDR3 sequence: CASSYRGAQETQYF. The CDR3 coding sequence is TGTGCCAGCAGTTACCGTGGGGCCCAAGAGACCCAGTACTTC.

This sequence joins TRBV7-2 and TRBJ2-7; no firm D call. V was cut by 5 bases and J by 0 bases, with 8 bases left in between. Germline lookup yields CDR1 SGHTA and CDR2 FQGNSA. This CDR3 is built from 13 residues. The CDR3 loop is CASSPPASYEQYF. In DNA form, the CDR3 reads TGTGCCAGCAGCCCCCCGGCCTCCTACGAGCAGTACTTC.

This chain connects TRBV6-1 to TRBJ1-5; D remains unclear. The CDR3 has 13 residues. Germline CDR1 is MNHNS and CDR2 is SASEGT. The V gene lost 9 bases and the J gene lost 1 base, with 10 bases spanning the gap. This CDR3 reads CASSTVSNQPQHF. The CDR3 bases are TGTGCCAGTAGTACAGTGAGCAATCAGCCCCAGCATTTT.

The rearrangement joins TRBV20-1 to TRBJ2-1; 7 nucleotides agree with TRBD2. The CDR3 spans 15 residues. Germline CDR1 and CDR2: DFQATT and SNEGSKA (reference sequence). The junction had 11 bases not matched to a gene; V was cut back by 5 bases and J by 4 bases. In DNA, the CDR3 is TGCAGTGCTTCTCCCGGTCCGGGGGGATACAATGAGCAGTTCTTC. Its translation is CSASPGPGGYNEQFF.